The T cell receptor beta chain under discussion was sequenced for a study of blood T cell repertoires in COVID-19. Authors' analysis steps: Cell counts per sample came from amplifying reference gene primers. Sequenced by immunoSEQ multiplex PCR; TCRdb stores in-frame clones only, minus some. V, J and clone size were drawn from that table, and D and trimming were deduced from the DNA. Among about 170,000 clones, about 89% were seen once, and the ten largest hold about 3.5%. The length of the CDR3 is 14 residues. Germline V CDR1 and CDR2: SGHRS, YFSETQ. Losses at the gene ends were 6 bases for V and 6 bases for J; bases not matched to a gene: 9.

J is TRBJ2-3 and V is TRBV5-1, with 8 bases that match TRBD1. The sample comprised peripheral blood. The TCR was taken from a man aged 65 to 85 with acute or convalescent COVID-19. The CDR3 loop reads CASTQGALRDTQYF. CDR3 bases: TGCGCCAGCACCCAGGGGGCCCTGAGGGATACGCAGTATTTT.